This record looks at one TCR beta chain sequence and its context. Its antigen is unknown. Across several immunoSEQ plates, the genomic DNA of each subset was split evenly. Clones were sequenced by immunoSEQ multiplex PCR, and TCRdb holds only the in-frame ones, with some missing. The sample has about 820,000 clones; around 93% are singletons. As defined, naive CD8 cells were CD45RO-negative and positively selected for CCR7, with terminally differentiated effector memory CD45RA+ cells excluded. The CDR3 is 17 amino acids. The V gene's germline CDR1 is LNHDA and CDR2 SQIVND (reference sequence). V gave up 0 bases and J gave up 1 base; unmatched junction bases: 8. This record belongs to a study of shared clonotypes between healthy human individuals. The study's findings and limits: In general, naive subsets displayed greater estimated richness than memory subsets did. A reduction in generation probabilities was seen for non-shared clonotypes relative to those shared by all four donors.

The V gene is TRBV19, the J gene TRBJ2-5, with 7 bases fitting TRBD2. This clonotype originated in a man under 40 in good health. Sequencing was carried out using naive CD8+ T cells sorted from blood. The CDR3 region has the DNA TGTGCCAGTAGTATAGATGCGGCTAGCGGCCGCCAAGAGACCCAGTACTTC. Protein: CASSIDAASGRQETQYF. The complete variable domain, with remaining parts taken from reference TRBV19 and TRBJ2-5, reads DGGITQSPKYLFRKEGQNVTLSCEQNLNHDAMYWYRQDPGQGLRLIYYSQIVNDFQKGDIAEGYSVSREKKESFPLTVTSAQKNPTAFYLCASSIDAASGRQETQYFGPGTRLLVL.